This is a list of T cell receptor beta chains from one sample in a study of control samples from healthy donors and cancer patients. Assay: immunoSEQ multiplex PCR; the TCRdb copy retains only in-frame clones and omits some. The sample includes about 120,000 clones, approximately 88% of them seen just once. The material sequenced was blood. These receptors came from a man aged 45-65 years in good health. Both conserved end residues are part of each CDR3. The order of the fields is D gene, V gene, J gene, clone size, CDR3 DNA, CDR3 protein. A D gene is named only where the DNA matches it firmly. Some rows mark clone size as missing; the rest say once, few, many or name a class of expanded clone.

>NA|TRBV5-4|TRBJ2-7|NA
TGTGCCAGCAGCCCGGACGGACACTACTACGAGCAGTACTTC
CASSPDGHYYEQYF
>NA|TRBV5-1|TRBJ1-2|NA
TGCGCCAGCAGCTCGCAGACTAACTATGGCTACACCTTC
CASSSQTNYGYTF
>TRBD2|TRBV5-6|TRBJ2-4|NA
TGTGCCAGCAAGCCAGGAGGGGAGGGTGACATTCAGTACTTC
CASKPGGEGDIQYF
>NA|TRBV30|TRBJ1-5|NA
TGTGCCTGGAGTGTTGGGGGTAGTCAGCCCCAGCATTTT
CAWSVGGSQPQHF
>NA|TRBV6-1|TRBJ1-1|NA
TGTGCCAGCAGTGATCGGCAGGGGAGAGTTACTGAAGCTTTCTTT
CASSDRQGRVTEAFF
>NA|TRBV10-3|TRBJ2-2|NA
TGTGCCAGCGCCAACCAGGGAACGGCGAACACCGGGGAGCTGTTTTTT
CASANQGTANTGELFF
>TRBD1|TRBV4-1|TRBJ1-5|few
TGCGCCAGCAGCCAAGAGGGCAGGGGGATTCAGCCCCAGCATTTT
CASSQEGRGIQPQHF
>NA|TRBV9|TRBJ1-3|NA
TGTGCCAGCAGCGTAGCTACGGGGGTCTCTGGAAACACCATATATTTT
CASSVATGVSGNTIYF
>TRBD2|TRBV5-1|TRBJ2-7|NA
TGCGCCAGCAGCTTTAGCGGGCCTTCCTACGAGCAGTACTTC
CASSFSGPSYEQYF
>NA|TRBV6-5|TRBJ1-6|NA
TGTGCCAGCAGTTTTACAGGGACCTCACCCCTCCACTTT
CASSFTGTSPLHF
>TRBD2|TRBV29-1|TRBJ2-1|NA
TGCAGCGTTGAAAGTCCGCGGGGGGGGTCCTACAATGAGCAGTTCTTC
CSVESPRGGSYNEQFF
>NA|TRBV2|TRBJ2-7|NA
TGTGCCAGCACGGGTTACGAGCAGTACTTC
CASTGYEQYF
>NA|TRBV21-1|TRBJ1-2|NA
TGTGCCAGCAGCAAAAAGGGGGGCAACTATGGCTACACCTTC
CASSKKGGNYGYTF
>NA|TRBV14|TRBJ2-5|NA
TGTGCCAGCAGCCAAGATCAGGGGATTCGAGAGACCCAGTACTTC
CASSQDQGIRETQYF
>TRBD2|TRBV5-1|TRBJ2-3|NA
TGCGCCACCACGACTAGCGGGGGGAGCACAGATACGCAGTATTTT
CATTTSGGSTDTQYF
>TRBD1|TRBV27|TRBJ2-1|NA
TGTGCCAGCAGTCCGCCGACAGGGAACTACAATGAGCAGTTCTTC
CASSPPTGNYNEQFF
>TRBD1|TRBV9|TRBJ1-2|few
TGTGCCAGCAGCGTAGTTCCAGGGGGCCGGGGCTACACCTTC
CASSVVPGGRGYTF
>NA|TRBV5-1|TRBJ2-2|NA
TGCGCCAGCAGCTGGCAGCCGAACACCGGGGAGCTGTTTTTT
CASSWQPNTGELFF
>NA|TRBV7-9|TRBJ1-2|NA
TGTGCCAGCAGCTTAGAGTATATCGCACCGGGCTATGGCTACACCTTC
CASSLEYIAPGYGYTF
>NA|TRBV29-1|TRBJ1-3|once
TGCAGCGTGGGTCTCACTAGCTCTGGAAACACCATATATTTT
CSVGLTSSGNTIYF
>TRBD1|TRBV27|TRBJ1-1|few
TGTGCCAGCAGTTTGACAGGGACGAACACTGAAGCTTTCTTT
CASSLTGTNTEAFF
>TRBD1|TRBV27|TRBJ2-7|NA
TGTGCCAGCACCCCGACAGGGCAGACCTACGAGCAGTACTTC
CASTPTGQTYEQYF
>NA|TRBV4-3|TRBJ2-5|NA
TGCGCCAGCAGCCAGTTGTCTAGTGTAGGGACCCAGTACTTC
CASSQLSSVGTQYF
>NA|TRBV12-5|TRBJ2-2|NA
TGTGCTAGTGCCCCCTCGGATATTTCGACCGGGGAGCTGTTTTTT
CASAPSDISTGELFF
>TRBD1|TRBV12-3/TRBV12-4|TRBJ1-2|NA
TGTGCCAGCAGTACGTACAGGGGCGGTGGCTACACCTTC
CASSTYRGGGYTF
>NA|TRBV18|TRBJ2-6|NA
TGTGCCAGCTCACCACCGCAGGGAACTGGGGCCAACGTCCTGACTTTC
CASSPPQGTGANVLTF
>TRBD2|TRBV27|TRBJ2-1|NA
TGTGCCAGCAGTTTATCGATGACTAGCGATGAGCAGTTCTTC
CASSLSMTSDEQFF
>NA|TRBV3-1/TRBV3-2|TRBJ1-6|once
TGTGCCAGCAGCCAAGCTACCAAGCGGACGGCACCCCTCCACTTT
CASSQATKRTAPLHF
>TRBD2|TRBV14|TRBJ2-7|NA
TGTGCCAGCAGCCATATGACTAGCGCGTCCTACGAGCAGTACTTC
CASSHMTSASYEQYF
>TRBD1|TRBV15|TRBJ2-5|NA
TGTGCCACCAGCAGAGCAGGGGGAGAGACCCAGTACTTC
CATSRAGGETQYF
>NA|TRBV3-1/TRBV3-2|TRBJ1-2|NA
TGTGCCAGCAGCCAAGTAAGGGGGACTAACTATGGCTACACCTTC
CASSQVRGTNYGYTF